This T cell receptor (beta chain) was sequenced for a study of shared T cell receptors in the human thymus. CDR1 is LNHDA and CDR2 is SQIVND in the germline V gene (reference sequence). The CDR3 is 12 residues long. V was pared by 4 bases and J by 7 bases, with 10 bases between. Profiling relied on immunoSEQ multiplex PCR, and the TCRdb table lists in-frame clones only, not all of them. The data hold hundreds of thousands of clones, with 78% observed a single time. These data also featured in a second study, about human thymus T cells.

The sequenced sample was thymocytes. The genes are TRBV19 and TRBJ1-2; no definite D call. This TCR was recovered from a boy younger than two with a congenital heart defect. CDR3 loop: CASSRREGGYTF. The CDR3 region has the DNA TGTGCCAGTAGTAGGCGGGAAGGTGGCTACACCTTC.